The 4 T cell receptor beta chains reported below all come from one sample, sequenced in a study of cytomegalovirus exposure and HLA in healthy donors. The PCR ran on 60 Vbeta and 13 Jbeta primers. Sequencing was performed with immunoSEQ multiplex PCR; in TCRdb, only in-frame clones are kept and a portion is missing. The data contain around 150,000 clones, around 64% of them singletons. Sample: PBMCs. The receptors derive from a woman aged 25 to 45 in good health and CMV-seronegative.

This clone has just a few counts. This chain connects TRBV28 to TRBJ2-7; 7 bases are a match to TRBD2. With 5 bases clipped from V and 3 bases from J, the junction kept 13 bases outside the gene matches. Germline lookup yields CDR1 MDHEN and CDR2 SYDVKM. The CDR3 runs 16 residues. The CDR3 DNA is TGTGCCAGCAGTGCCTATCGATCTACTAGCGTCTACGAGCAGTACTTC. Protein sequence: CASSAYRSTSVYEQYF.

V gene TRBV28 combines with J gene TRBJ1-1; D ambiguous. This CDR3 comprises 15 residues. Trimming shortened V by 10 bases and J by 3 bases, and 21 bases separated the two germline ends. Germline CDR1 MDHEN, CDR2 SYDVKM. DNA for the CDR3: TGTGCCACACTCCAGACCGAGCGTGGGTACACTGAAGCTTTCTTT. The encoded protein is CATLQTERGYTEAFF.

V is TRBV4-2 and J is TRBJ2-5; 14 nucleotides align to TRBD2. The germline gives CDR1 LGHNA, CDR2 YNFKEQ. With V trimmed by 4 bases and J by 5 bases, 9 bases remained unmatched. The CDR3 spans 17 residues. The CDR3 reads CASSPGTSGSGEETQYF. The CDR3 DNA follows: TGTGCCAGCAGCCCCGGGACTAGCGGGAGTGGGGAGGAGACCCAGTACTTC.

This clone was found a few times. The rearrangement joins TRBV7-9 to TRBJ2-7, with a tentative D call TRBD1 (6 bases). V was clipped by 6 bases and J by 2 bases, with 17 bases between them. Germline loops: CDR1 SEHNR, CDR2 FQNEAQ (reference sequence). The CDR3 covers 15 residues. DNA for the CDR3: TGTGCCAGCAGATCGGACCGGACAGCCACCTACGAGCAGTACTTC. This translates into CASRSDRTATYEQYF.